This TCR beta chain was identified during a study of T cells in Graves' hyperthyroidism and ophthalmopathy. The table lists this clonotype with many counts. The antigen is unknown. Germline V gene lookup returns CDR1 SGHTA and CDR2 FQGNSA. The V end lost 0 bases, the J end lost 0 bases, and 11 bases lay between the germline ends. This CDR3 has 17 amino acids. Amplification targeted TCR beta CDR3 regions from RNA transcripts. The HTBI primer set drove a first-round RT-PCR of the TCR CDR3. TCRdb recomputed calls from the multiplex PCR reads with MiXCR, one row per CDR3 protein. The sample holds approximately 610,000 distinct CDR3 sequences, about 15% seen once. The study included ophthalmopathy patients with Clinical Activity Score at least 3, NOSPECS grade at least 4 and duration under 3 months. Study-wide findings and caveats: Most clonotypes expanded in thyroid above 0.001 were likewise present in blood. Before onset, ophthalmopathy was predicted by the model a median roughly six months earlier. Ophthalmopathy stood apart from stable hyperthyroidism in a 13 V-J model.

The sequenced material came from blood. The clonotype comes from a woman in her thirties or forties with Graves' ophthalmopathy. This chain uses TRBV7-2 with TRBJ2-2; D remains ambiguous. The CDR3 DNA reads TGTGCCAGCAGCTTAGCCCTTTACACGGCGAACACCGGGGAGCTGTTTTTT. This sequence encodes CASSLALYTANTGELFF.